The source of this T cell receptor (beta chain) is a study of T cell responses to AZD1222 COVID-19 vaccine. Method: immunoSEQ multiplex PCR; TCRdb's copy keeps in-frame clones and lacks some. The table has approximately 76,000 clones, approximately 88% seen once. From germline, CDR1 is WNHNN and CDR2 SYGVQD (reference sequence). Trimming pared 6 bases from V and 2 bases from J, leaving 17 bases between. This CDR3 has 16 amino acids. In regard to this clone: Its antigen remains unidentified.

Study findings and constraints: Breadth and depth of Spike-specific TCRs rose after two AZD1222 doses. All repertoire sampling was performed exclusively after the peak T cell response. Reports say nearly half of spike-specific TCRs go after unmutated variant regions. The donors showed a predominance of white British ancestry and of females, with possible underestimation of clonal diversity.

This material consisted of peripheral blood, taken on day 0 of AZD1222 vaccination. The sequence was collected from an adult in good health. V usage is TRBV10-1 and J usage is TRBJ2-1; a weak D match, TRBD2 (5 bases). CDR3 DNA sequence: TGCGCCAGCAGCCTTAGCTCGGGGAGCGCCTACAATGAGCAGTTCTTC. Translated, it gives CASSLSSGSAYNEQFF.